This T cell receptor (beta chain) derives from a study of breast tumors, draining lymph nodes, adjacent tissues. Study-level findings and limits: Tumor and nontumor repertoires were significantly more similar in luminal-like than in basal-like breast cancer. Tumors had less TCR diversity than lymph nodes, more than nontumor tissue. That most tumor T cells come from lymph nodes remained unproven.

TCRdb called the multiplex PCR reads again in MiXCR, with one record for every CDR3 protein. The data contain 25,000 or so distinct CDR3 sequences, 23% of them singletons. Germline V gives CDR1 SGHAT, CDR2 FQNNGV. The ends were cut back, 0 bases at V and 3 bases at J, with 14 bases in the middle. CDR3 length: 17 amino acids. At least ten counts were recorded for this clonotype. Its antigen is undetermined. The gene calls are TRBV11-2 and TRBJ1-4; no clear D. This sequence was found in a female donor with breast cancer. Some clones in this sample may be carry-over from other donors' samples. Sequencing was performed on breast tumor tissue. The CDR3 spells CASSLEALLVANEKLFF. The CDR3 bases are TGTGCCAGCAGCTTAGAAGCGCTCCTCGTAGCTAATGAAAAACTGTTTTTT. Supplemented by reference TRBV11-2 and TRBJ1-4, the full variable domain reads EAGVAQSPRYKIIEKRQSVAFWCNPISGHATLYWYQQILGQGPKLLIQFQNNGVVDDSQLPKDRFSAERLKGVDSTLKIQPAKLEDSAVYLCASSLEALLVANEKLFFGSGTQLSVL.